The next 10 T cell receptor beta chains were all read from a single sample in a study of early T cells in non-severe SARS-CoV-2 infection. TCRdb processed the 5' RACE reads anew with MiXCR; each CDR3 protein has one entry. The sample lists fewer than 90,000 distinct CDR3 sequences; 14% were seen once. Source material: whole blood. These receptors came from an adult who was a healthcare worker with PCR-confirmed SARS-CoV-2 infection or an uninfected control (not recorded which).

The chain joins TRBV7-9 to TRBJ2-3; no firm D call. The V gene's germline CDR1 is SEHNR and CDR2 FQNEAQ (reference sequence). V was trimmed by 3 bases and J by 3 bases, leaving 19 bases between them. This CDR3 contains 17 residues. CDR3 DNA sequence: TGTGCCAGCAGCTTCGGTTTTATGCCTCAACCTACAGATACGCAGTATTTT. Translating gives CASSFGFMPQPTDTQYF.

In its sample, this clonotype was seen a few times. The chain couples TRBV12-3 or TRBV12-4 to TRBJ1-2; possibly TRBD1 for D (6 bases). V was pared by 2 bases and J by 4 bases, with 11 bases between. This CDR3 has 14 residues. The CDR3 loop reads CASSLRQVSYGYTF. For the CDR3, the DNA is TGTGCCAGCAGTTTAAGACAGGTTTCCTATGGCTACACCTTC.

The chain couples TRBV28 to TRBJ2-7, with TRBD1 as a possible D gene (7 bases). Germline V gives CDR1 MDHEN, CDR2 SYDVKM. V lost 8 bases, J lost 4 bases, and 21 bases lay in between. The CDR3 contains 15 residues. CDR3 amino acids: CASRTGGQTWYEQYF. The CDR3 nucleotides are TGTGCCAGCCGGACCGGGGGACAGACCTGGTACGAGCAGTACTTC.

This chain connects TRBV6-1 to TRBJ2-5; D remains unclear. There are 12 residues in the CDR3. Germline V gene sequence: CDR1 MNHNS, CDR2 SASEGT. V lost 10 bases, J lost 7 bases, and 16 bases lay in between. In nucleotides, the CDR3 is TGTGCCACCGCACTGGAAACGGGGACCCAGTACTTC. It is translated as CATALETGTQYF.

This clonotype was seen only a few times. CDR3 nucleotide sequence: TGTGCCAGCAGCGTAGGGGAACTAGCGTCCAATGAGCAGTTCTTC. Its protein is CASSVGELASNEQFF. The chain employs TRBV9 and TRBJ2-1; TRBD2 matches at 7 bases. Germline V gene data show CDR1 as SGDLS and CDR2 as YYNGEE. V lost 0 bases to trimming and J lost 6 bases; unmatched junction nucleotides: 6. There are 15 residues in the CDR3.

The chain carries TRBV30 and TRBJ2-2; D gene uncertain. CDR3 length: 12 amino acids. Germline V gene lookup returns CDR1 GTSNPN and CDR2 SVGIG (reference sequence). Trimming pared 1 base from V and 11 bases from J, leaving 11 bases between. The CDR3 loop is CAWSGKLPELFF. The CDR3 nucleotides read TGTGCCTGGAGTGGAAAACTCCCCGAGCTGTTTTTT.

This clonotype has only a few counts. The chain combines TRBV10-3 with TRBJ2-7; TRBD1 matches 7 bases. V trimming: 11 bases; J trimming: 12 bases; junction bases outside the gene matches: 13. Germline CDR1 and CDR2: ENHRY and SYGVKD. The CDR3 runs to 11 residues. CDR3 sequence (DNA): TGTGCCGCCGCTGAGGGGGCACGAGCGTACTTC. Translating it yields CAAAEGARAYF.

This rearrangement joins TRBV6-2 or TRBV6-3 to TRBJ1-2; the D gene is possibly TRBD1 (5 bases). Germline V gene sequence: CDR1 MNHEY, CDR2 SVGEGT. The germline V and J ends were trimmed by 5 bases and 5 bases, with 18 bases remaining between them. CDR3 length equals 15 residues. CDR3 in DNA: TGTGCCAGCAGTCCCGAGACAGCACCTCAATATGGCTACACCTTC. Amino acids: CASSPETAPQYGYTF.

This clonotype was observed a few times. The chain joins TRBV3-1 to TRBJ2-1; 7 bases fit TRBD2. This CDR3 is built from 17 residues. With V trimmed by 1 base and J by 5 bases, 11 bases remained unmatched. Germline V CDR1 and CDR2: LGHDT, YNNKEL (reference sequence). The CDR3 nucleotides read TGTGCCAGCAGCCAAGGGGCGGGAGTGAGGGCACACAATGAGCAGTTCTTC. It is translated as CASSQGAGVRAHNEQFF.

This clonotype appeared a few times. The CDR3 loop reads CASKTSGGNEQFF. CDR3 nucleotide sequence: TGTGCCAGTAAAACTAGCGGGGGGAATGAGCAGTTCTTC. The V gene is TRBV5-5, the J gene TRBJ2-1; 12 nucleotides agree with TRBD2. With 8 bases clipped from V and 7 bases from J, the junction kept 4 bases outside the gene matches. Germline values: CDR1 SGHKS, CDR2 YYEKEE (reference sequence). The CDR3 runs to 13 residues. The complete variable domain, with remaining parts taken from reference TRBV5-5 and TRBJ2-1, reads DAGVTQSPTHLIKTRGQQVTLRCSPISGHKSVSWYQQVLGQGPQFIFQYYEKEERGRGNFPDRFSARQFPNYSSELNVNALLLGDSALYLCASKTSGGNEQFFGPGTRLTVL.